The entry below gives a single TCR beta chain sequence along with its context. The data were taken from a study of cytomegalovirus exposure and HLA in healthy donors. Study summary: Among the 398 genotyped donors, less than 85% were placed in the Caucasian-associated ancestry cluster.

Both 60 Vbeta primers and 13 Jbeta primers went into the PCR. The method was immunoSEQ multiplex PCR; TCRdb's version includes in-frame clones alone and lacks a portion of them. The sample lists 90,000 to 110,000 clones; under 90% were seen once. The material sequenced was PBMCs. This clonotype originated in a woman aged 30 to 39 in good health and CMV-seronegative.

The CDR3 here is CASSDRNSPLHF. CDR3 DNA: TGTGCCAGCAGTGACAGGAATTCACCCCTCCACTTT. V usage is TRBV6-5 and J usage is TRBJ1-6; D is perhaps TRBD1 (6 bases). The V gene lost 5 bases and the J gene lost 7 bases, with 6 bases spanning the gap. The CDR3 runs 12 residues. Germline CDR1 and CDR2: MNHEY and SVGAGI.